A selection of T cell receptor beta chains follows, all from one sample in a study of blood T cell repertoires in COVID-19. Profiled with immunoSEQ multiplex PCR; TCRdb holds only in-frame clones, not every one. The repertoire includes a few hundred thousand clones, roughly 85% of them detected once, and just over 7% sits in the top ten. What was sequenced was peripheral blood. Receptors originate from a human donor in a cohort sampled during active COVID-19. Each CDR3 is given with its conserved first and last residue. A D gene is named only where the DNA matches it firmly. Some rows have no size entry. The others give once, few or many, or a class for an expanded clone.

v_call	clone_size	d_call	j_call	cdr3_aa	cdr3_nt
TRBV6-5	NA	NA	TRBJ1-3	CASSRQGRNTIYF	TGTGCCAGCAGTCGGCAGGGGAGAAACACCATATATTTT
TRBV7-8	NA	TRBD1	TRBJ1-4	CASSFPRTGEEKLFF	TGTGCCAGCAGCTTCCCCCGGACAGGGGAAGAAAAACTGTTTTTT
TRBV18	once	TRBD1	TRBJ1-1	CASSQKQGAMNTEAFF	TGTGCCAGCTCACAAAAACAGGGGGCCATGAACACTGAAGCTTTCTTT
TRBV9	NA	NA	TRBJ2-2	CASSSYRGVARELFF	TGTGCCAGCAGCTCTTATCGAGGTGTTGCTCGGGAGCTGTTTTTT
TRBV2	NA	NA	TRBJ1-2	CASTLRQGIYGYTF	TGTGCCAGCACCCTGAGGCAGGGGATTTATGGCTACACCTTC
TRBV30	NA	NA	TRBJ1-2	CAWSPSGHGYGYTF	TGTGCCTGGAGTCCCTCAGGCCATGGCTATGGCTACACCTTC
TRBV3-1/TRBV3-2	NA	NA	TRBJ1-3	CASSQAGGIAGNTIYF	TGTGCCAGCAGCCAAGCGGGGGGCATAGCTGGAAACACCATATATTTT
TRBV5-5	NA	NA	TRBJ1-4	CASIGEYNEKLFF	TGTGCCAGCATAGGGGAATATAATGAAAAACTGTTTTTT
TRBV18	NA	NA	TRBJ2-3	CASSLTDTQYF	TGTGCCAGCTCTCTTACAGATACGCAGTATTTT
TRBV2	NA	TRBD1	TRBJ2-4	CASTPDRGGKNIQYF	TGTGCCAGCACCCCCGACAGGGGGGGAAAAAACATTCAGTACTTC
TRBV6-5	NA	NA	TRBJ1-1	CASSYGQGITEAFF	TGTGCCAGCAGTTACGGGCAGGGGATCACTGAAGCTTTCTTT
TRBV5-4	NA	NA	TRBJ1-2	CASSLSQGSYGYTF	TGTGCCAGCAGCTTGTCCCAGGGGAGCTATGGCTACACCTTC
TRBV12-3/TRBV12-4	NA	TRBD2	TRBJ2-7	CASSFGLAGEQYF	TGTGCCAGCAGTTTCGGGCTAGCGGGAGAGCAGTACTTC
TRBV10-1	NA	TRBD2	TRBJ2-1	CASSVKAGGLLDEQFF	TGCGCCAGCAGTGTTAAAGCGGGGGGGCTTTTGGATGAGCAGTTCTTC
TRBV3-1/TRBV3-2	NA	TRBD1	TRBJ1-3	CASSQRTGIGNTIYF	TGTGCCAGCAGCCAGAGGACAGGGATCGGAAACACCATATATTTT
TRBV4-1	NA	NA	TRBJ1-4	CASSQDIPRREKLFF	TGCGCCAGCAGCCAAGACATCCCTAGGAGGGAAAAACTGTTTTTT
TRBV4-2	NA	NA	TRBJ2-6	CASSQDSRSGANVLTF	TGTGCCAGCAGCCAAGATAGCCGCTCTGGGGCCAACGTCCTGACTTTC
TRBV18	NA	NA	TRBJ1-1	CASTHDLNTEAFF	TGTGCCAGCACTCACGATCTGAACACTGAAGCTTTCTTT
TRBV6-5	few	NA	TRBJ2-7	CASSYGSKNEQYF	TGTGCCAGCAGTTACGGGAGTAAAAACGAGCAGTACTTC
TRBV10-2	NA	NA	TRBJ2-2	CASRMGQRNTGELFF	TGCGCCAGCAGAATGGGACAAAGGAACACCGGGGAGCTGTTTTTT